These 27 T cell receptor beta chains share one sample of origin, sequenced in a study of T cells after yellow fever vaccination. One entry per CDR3 protein results from TCRdb running MiXCR on the 5' RACE reads. The sample shows approximately 250,000 distinct CDR3 sequences, about 5.2% of them seen only once. Sequenced material: CD4+ T cells sorted from PBMCs, taken on the day of the yellow fever booster vaccination. These receptors were collected from a man aged 18 to 35 who received the YFV17D yellow fever vaccine.

This clonotype has just a few counts. The chain combines TRBV6-2 or TRBV6-3 with TRBJ2-7; TRBD1 agrees at 10 bases. This CDR3 is built from 14 residues. Germline CDR1 and CDR2: MNHEY and SVGEGT. After removal of 5 bases from V and 5 bases from J, the junction contained 6 bases not matched to a gene. The CDR3 coding sequence is TGTGCCAGCAGTGGGGGACAGGGGTTCCACGAGCAGTACTTC. As protein: CASSGGQGFHEQYF.

The sample holds many counts of this clonotype. The chain uses TRBV3-1 and TRBJ2-7, with unresolved D. The CDR3 runs 13 residues. V gave up 5 bases and J gave up 3 bases, with 11 bases separating them. In germline, CDR1 is LGHDT, CDR2 YNNKEL (reference sequence). The CDR3 nucleotides read TGTGCCAGCAGCGGGCCGCCGCTCTACGAGCAGTACTTC. Amino acid sequence: CASSGPPLYEQYF.

This clonotype occurred a few times. The chain recombines TRBV2 with TRBJ2-7; 10 nucleotides agree with TRBD1. V trimming: 10 bases; J trimming: 1 base; junction bases outside the gene matches: 10. CDR3 size: 15 residues. Germline values: CDR1 SNHLY, CDR2 FYNNEI. The CDR3 spells CAIQARDRGSYEQYF. CDR3 nucleotide sequence: TGTGCCATCCAAGCCCGGGACAGGGGTTCCTACGAGCAGTACTTC.

This clonotype turned up a few times. The chain joins TRBV19 to TRBJ1-1, with unresolved D. This CDR3 spans 14 amino acids. Germline V CDR1 and CDR2: LNHDA, SQIVND (reference sequence). V lost 8 bases, J lost 0 bases, and 13 bases lay in between. The CDR3 region has the DNA TGTGCCAGTGCCGAAGCAAACATGAACACTGAAGCTTTCTTT. It codes for CASAEANMNTEAFF.

At least ten counts were recorded for this clonotype. The chain recombines TRBV4-3 with TRBJ2-3; D not resolved. Per germline, CDR1 LGHNA and CDR2 YSLEER. The CDR3 covers 16 residues. The germline V and J ends were trimmed by 0 bases and 1 base, with 11 bases remaining between them. This chain's CDR3 is CASSQDPIQGTDTQYF. CDR3 nucleotide sequence: TGCGCCAGCAGCCAAGATCCCATTCAGGGCACAGATACGCAGTATTTT.

The chain is built from TRBV7-2 and TRBJ2-7; 14 bases are a match to TRBD2. Germline loops: CDR1 SGHTA, CDR2 FQGNSA. This CDR3 is 13 amino acids long. Trimming cost V 3 bases and J 9 bases; bases outside gene matches: 1. CDR3 bases: TGTGCCAGCAGCTTCGGGACTAGCGGGGGGCAGTACTTC. Residues: CASSFGTSGGQYF.

In this sample, this clonotype turned up a few times. The rearrangement uses TRBV20-1 and TRBJ1-5; TRBD1 might be the D (5 bases). This CDR3 has 15 residues. V was shortened by 3 bases and J by 7 bases, with 19 bases between the two germline ends. Germline CDR1 is DFQATT and CDR2 is SNEGSKA (reference sequence). The CDR3 DNA is TGCAGTGCTAGCCGCGCCGGGGCCGGGGGGCAGCCCCAGCATTTT. Its translation is CSASRAGAGGQPQHF.

The chain combines TRBV7-9 with TRBJ1-2, with D possibly matching TRBD1 (5 bases). CDR1 SEHNR and CDR2 FQNEAQ come from the germline V gene (reference sequence). This CDR3 is built from 14 residues. The V end was cut by 7 bases, the J end by 8 bases, with 20 bases between. CDR3 in DNA: TGTGCCAGCACCATCACCGGGACCTTAGGCGGCTACACCTTC. Its protein product is CASTITGTLGGYTF.

This clonotype was observed a handful of times. The J gene is TRBJ2-3, the V gene TRBV5-1, with D unclear. CDR3 length equals 13 residues. Germline CDR1 is SGHRS and CDR2 is YFSETQ. V shed 2 bases and J shed 4 bases, with 8 bases lying between them. CDR3 sequence reads: CASSLSGPDTQYF. The CDR3 DNA reads TGCGCCAGCAGCTTAAGTGGTCCAGATACGCAGTATTTT.

The V and J genes are TRBV7-9 and TRBJ1-1; a weak D match, TRBD1 (6 bases). V dropped 5 bases and J dropped 5 bases, with 15 bases sitting between them. This CDR3 spans 14 amino acids. Germline assignment: CDR1 SEHNR and CDR2 FQNEAQ (reference sequence). The CDR3 DNA sequence: TGTGCCAGCAGCAAAGGGGGGTTTCGGACTGAAGCTTTCTTT. Amino acid sequence: CASSKGGFRTEAFF.

The chain joins TRBV7-2 to TRBJ1-1, with unresolved D. Trimming pared 3 bases from V and 7 bases from J, leaving 21 bases between. Per the germline V gene, CDR1 is SGHTA and CDR2 is FQGNSA. CDR3 length: 16 amino acids. The CDR3, as DNA: TGTGCCAGCAGCTTGAGCACGGCTGATAGGTTAAATGAAGCTTTCTTT. Protein: CASSLSTADRLNEAFF.

This clonotype was counted a few times. This chain links TRBV24-1 with TRBJ2-1; D is unclear. V shed 3 bases and J shed 10 bases, with 21 bases lying between them. The CDR3 has 16 amino acids. Germline V CDR1 and CDR2: KGHDR, SFDVKD. The CDR3 sequence is CATSDPDGSRVREQFF. The CDR3 DNA sequence: TGTGCCACCAGTGATCCCGACGGGTCCCGGGTAAGGGAGCAGTTCTTC.

This clonotype has a count of ten or more. The chain carries TRBV7-2 and TRBJ2-1; D is uncertain. This CDR3 region has 16 residues. Germline loops: CDR1 SGHTA, CDR2 FQGNSA. V shed 3 bases and J shed 0 bases, with 12 bases lying between them. The CDR3 coding sequence is TGTGCCAGCAGCTTTTATTCGGTGAGCTCCTACAATGAGCAGTTCTTC. Translation: CASSFYSVSSYNEQFF.

This clonotype was counted ten times or more. The chain couples TRBV4-1 to TRBJ2-1; TRBD1 matches at 11 bases. The CDR3 sequence is 15 residues long. V shed 4 bases and J 7 bases; nucleotides not matched to a gene: 6. CDR1 and CDR2 from the germline V gene are MGHRA and YSYEKL. DNA of the CDR3: TGCGCCAGCAGCCTCTTGGGGACAGGGGGGAATGAGCAGTTCTTC. As protein: CASSLLGTGGNEQFF.

The chain links TRBV5-6 to TRBJ2-2; 8 bases map to TRBD2. CDR1 SGHDT and CDR2 YYEEEE come from the germline V gene. V shed 2 bases, J shed 3 bases, and the junction held 3 bases outside the gene matches. CDR3 length equals 15 residues. The CDR3 DNA sequence: TGTGCCAGCAGCTTAGCGGGGGCATACACCGGGGAGCTGTTTTTT. It yields the protein CASSLAGAYTGELFF. The whole variable domain, filled in from reference TRBV5-6 and TRBJ2-2, reads DAGVTQSPTHLIKTRGQQVTLRCSPKSGHDTVSWYQQALGQGPQFIFQYYEEEERQRGNFPDRFSGHQFPNYSSELNVNALLLGDSALYLCASSLAGAYTGELFFGEGSRLTVL.

This clonotype turned up a few times. The chain couples TRBV21-1 to TRBJ1-2. TRBV21-1 is recorded as a pseudogene. This CDR3 has 16 residues. CDR3 DNA: TGTGCCAGCAGCGAGGGCCCTAGTTCACCAAACTATGGCTACACCTTC. It codes for CASSEGPSSPNYGYTF.

This clonotype was detected a few times. This chain links TRBV7-2 with TRBJ2-2; TRBD1 is a possible D gene (6 bases). With 1 base removed from V and 3 bases from J, the gap between germline ends came to 9 bases. The CDR3 runs to 15 residues. In germline, CDR1 is SGHTA, CDR2 FQGNSA. DNA of the CDR3: TGTGCCAGCAGCTTAGGGGGGCTGGACACCGGGGAGCTGTTTTTT. Residues: CASSLGGLDTGELFF.

This clonotype was seen repeatedly, ten times or more. The CDR3 sequence is CASSLDGLGGDEQFF. The CDR3, as DNA: TGCGCCAGCAGCTTGGACGGGCTAGGGGGCGATGAGCAGTTCTTC. This chain uses TRBV5-1 with TRBJ2-1, with 7 bases lining up with TRBD1. Trimming at V came to 0 bases and at J to 8 bases, leaving 8 bases not matched to a gene. Germline CDR1 and CDR2: SGHRS and YFSETQ. The CDR3 contains 15 residues.

There are many counts of this clonotype. The V gene is TRBV5-1, the J gene TRBJ2-3, with D tentatively TRBD1 (6 bases). Trimming removed 7 bases from V and 2 bases from J, with 17 bases in between. The CDR3 length is 15 residues. From germline, CDR1 is SGHRS and CDR2 YFSETQ. The CDR3 is CASFPGAASTDTQYF. CDR3 bases: TGCGCCAGCTTCCCAGGGGCGGCCTCCACAGATACGCAGTATTTT.

This clonotype has ten or more counts. This rearrangement joins TRBV10-3 to TRBJ1-5, with TRBD1 matching over 7 bases. V dropped 3 bases and J dropped 6; count of bases not matched to a gene: 5. The CDR3 runs 14 residues. CDR1 is ENHRY, CDR2 SYGVKD, per germline. The CDR3 DNA sequence: TGTGCCATCAGTGAAGACAGGGTGGGTCAGCCCCAGCATTTT. As protein: CAISEDRVGQPQHF.

This rearrangement joins TRBV28 to TRBJ1-6; D call uncertain. The CDR3 is 12 residues long. With 0 bases removed from V and 8 bases from J, the gap between germline ends came to 2 bases. Per germline, CDR1 MDHEN and CDR2 SYDVKM. The CDR3 reads CASSLWDSPLHF. The CDR3 bases are TGTGCCAGCAGTTTATGGGATTCACCCCTCCACTTT.

This clonotype was picked up a small number of times. The chain uses TRBV12-3 or TRBV12-4 and TRBJ1-4, with D uncertain. Between the trimmed V and J ends, which lost 2 bases and 7 bases, there was a span of 11 bases. This CDR3 has 14 residues. The CDR3 is CASSLSRVSEKLFF. CDR3 nucleotides: TGTGCCAGCAGTTTATCTAGGGTATCTGAAAAACTGTTTTTT.

The V gene is TRBV5-1, the J gene TRBJ1-6; 9 bases map to TRBD1. Germline CDR1 and CDR2: SGHRS and YFSETQ. This CDR3 has 15 residues. V was pared by 8 bases and J by 7 bases, with 10 bases of the junction left unmatched. This CDR3 reads CASRDGGTGNSPLHF. CDR3 nucleotides: TGCGCCAGTCGCGACGGAGGGACAGGGAATTCACCCCTCCACTTT.

This chain uses TRBV20-1 with TRBJ2-1; D remains ambiguous. The germline gives CDR1 DFQATT, CDR2 SNEGSKA (reference sequence). V shed 2 bases and J shed 7 bases, with 9 bases lying between them. This CDR3 spans 12 amino acids. The CDR3 sequence is CSARLIGNEQFF. CDR3 in DNA: TGCAGTGCTAGACTAATCGGGAATGAGCAGTTCTTC.

In its sample, this clonotype was seen a few times. The chain links TRBV4-3 to TRBJ1-2, with TRBD1 matching 7 bases. V dropped 4 bases and J dropped 8; count of bases not matched to a gene: 13. The CDR3 is made up of 15 amino acids. From germline, CDR1 is LGHNA and CDR2 YSLEER. CDR3 DNA: TGCGCCAGCAGCCGAGAAAGGGGGCTATATTTAGGCTACACCTTC. Translation: CASSRERGLYLGYTF.

This clonotype was counted ten times or more. This chain connects TRBV4-1 to TRBJ2-1, with a tentative D call TRBD1 (6 bases). Trimming cost V 1 base and J 0 bases, with 16 bases left between them. The CDR3 sequence is 18 residues long. Germline V CDR1 and CDR2: MGHRA, YSYEKL. The CDR3 spells CASSQGGRRGASYNEQFF. The DNA for the CDR3 is TGCGCCAGCAGCCAAGGGGGGCGAAGGGGAGCCTCCTACAATGAGCAGTTCTTC.

This clonotype showed up many times. The V call is TRBV6-1, the J call TRBJ1-6; D uncertain. This CDR3 comprises 13 residues. Germline values: CDR1 MNHNS, CDR2 SASEGT. Trimming took off 7 bases at V and 9 bases at J, with 13 bases between the two ends. This CDR3 reads CASKRTEGSPLHF. CDR3 DNA sequence: TGTGCCAGCAAAAGGACCGAGGGTTCACCCCTCCACTTT.